The 30 T cell receptor beta chains in this list originate from one sample, sequenced in a study of cytomegalovirus exposure and HLA in healthy donors. The PCR employed 60 Vbeta primers together with 13 Jbeta primers. Using immunoSEQ multiplex PCR, the repertoire was profiled, and TCRdb retains in-frame clones only, with some absent. Counted here are roughly 150,000 clones, 75% to 90% occurring once; the ten biggest clones make up 1.2%. Sequenced material: PBMCs. The receptors originated from a female donor in good health and CMV-seronegative.

V usage is TRBV28 and J usage is TRBJ2-1; 9 bases fit TRBD2. CDR3 length: 15 amino acids. Trimming removed 9 bases from V and 0 bases from J; junction bases left unmatched: 6. The V gene's germline CDR1 is MDHEN and CDR2 SYDVKM. The CDR3 region is CASLLSGSSYNEQFF. In nucleotides, the CDR3 is TGTGCCAGTCTTCTTAGCGGGAGCTCCTACAATGAGCAGTTCTTC.

The chain uses TRBV7-9 and TRBJ2-2; 7 bases fit TRBD1. The CDR3 covers 15 residues. Per germline, CDR1 SEHNR and CDR2 FQNEAQ (reference sequence). V was clipped by 1 base and J by 7 bases; unmatched bases: 6. This CDR3 is CASSLEGALGGELFF. As DNA, the CDR3 is TGTGCCAGCAGCTTAGAGGGGGCGCTCGGCGGGGAGCTGTTTTTT.

DNA of the CDR3: TGTGCCAGCAGACGGGGGATGGTTGAAAAACTGTTTTTT. It is translated as CASRRGMVEKLFF. This chain links TRBV28 with TRBJ1-4; D possibly corresponds to TRBD1 (5 bases). The V end lost 6 bases, the J end lost 7 bases, and 12 bases lay between the germline ends. Germline CDR1 MDHEN, CDR2 SYDVKM. This CDR3 is built from 13 residues. Variable domain in full (rest from reference TRBV28 and TRBJ1-4): DVKVTQSSRYLVKRTGEKVFLECVQDMDHENMFWYRQDPGLGLRLIYFSYDVKMKEKGDIPEGYSVSREKKERFSLILESASTNQTSMYLCASRRGMVEKLFFGSGTQLSVL.

This rearrangement joins TRBV28 to TRBJ1-4; TRBD1 matches at 8 bases. CDR3 length: 14 residues. J lost 8 bases, V lost 5 bases, and 7 bases had no gene match. Germline V gene lookup returns CDR1 MDHEN and CDR2 SYDVKM. Here the CDR3 DNA reads TGTGCCAGCAGTCTGACAGGGGTCGGGGAAAAACTGTTTTTT. It specifies CASSLTGVGEKLFF.

V gene TRBV6-6 combines with J gene TRBJ1-2; 9 bases align to TRBD1. Germline V gene lookup returns CDR1 MNHNY and CDR2 SVGAGI (reference sequence). This CDR3 has 15 residues. Unmatched junction bases numbered 7, after V lost 7 bases and J lost 1 base. The CDR3 DNA follows: TGTGCCAGCATATACTCGACAGGGGGTAACTATGGCTACACCTTC. Amino acids: CASIYSTGGNYGYTF.

The chain carries TRBV27 and TRBJ1-4, with 7 bases aligning to TRBD1. CDR3 size: 15 residues. CDR1 is MNHEY and CDR2 is SMNVEV in the germline V gene (reference sequence). Losses at the gene ends were 0 bases for V and 8 bases for J; bases not matched to a gene: 6. CDR3 sequence reads: CASSLSIRGREKLFF. The CDR3 region has the DNA TGTGCCAGCAGTTTATCGATAAGGGGGCGCGAAAAACTGTTTTTT.

The rearrangement joins TRBV19 to TRBJ2-7; D is perhaps TRBD2 (6 bases). The V end was cut by 4 bases, the J end by 7 bases, with 17 bases between. CDR1 and CDR2 from the germline V gene are LNHDA and SQIVND (reference sequence). This CDR3 has 14 amino acids. The CDR3 coding sequence is TGTGCCAGTAGTACACCGGGACTTCAGAGGGAGCAGTACTTC. Protein sequence: CASSTPGLQREQYF.

The genes are TRBV9 and TRBJ1-2; D possibly corresponds to TRBD1 (5 bases). The V end lost 0 bases, the J end lost 2 bases, and 17 bases lay between the germline ends. CDR3 size: 17 residues. From germline, CDR1 is SGDLS and CDR2 YYNGEE. Written as DNA, the CDR3 is TGTGCCAGCAGCGTAGTATCGGCGGGGGGACCAAACTATGGCTACACCTTC. It translates to CASSVVSAGGPNYGYTF.

In its sample, this clone was seen a few times. The V and J genes are TRBV29-1 and TRBJ1-2; D is undetermined. CDR1 SQVTM and CDR2 ANQGSEA come from the germline V gene. The germline V and J ends were trimmed by 3 bases and 1 base, with 6 bases remaining between them. This CDR3 comprises 12 residues. CDR3 in DNA: TGCAGCGTTGACCAGGTTAACTATGGCTACACCTTC. Translating gives CSVDQVNYGYTF.

The chain has TRBV5-1 and TRBJ2-7, with TRBD2 matching 11 bases. The CDR3 has 19 amino acids. V shed 5 bases and J 0 bases; nucleotides not matched to a gene: 16. Germline V gives CDR1 SGHRS, CDR2 YFSETQ. The CDR3 DNA follows: TGCGCCAGCAGTCATGGGACTAGCGGAAGCGCACAGACCTCCTACGAGCAGTACTTC. Protein sequence: CASSHGTSGSAQTSYEQYF.

The V and J genes are TRBV6-5 and TRBJ2-1, with D uncertain. The CDR3 length is 13 residues. Germline V gives CDR1 MNHEY, CDR2 SVGAGI. The ends were cut back, 8 bases at V and 0 bases at J, with 8 bases in the middle. The CDR3 loop is CASSRSSYNEQFF. The DNA of the CDR3 is TGTGCCAGCTCGCGGTCCTCCTACAATGAGCAGTTCTTC.

V and J are TRBV10-1 and TRBJ2-1; 7 nucleotides agree with TRBD2. Trimming cost V 0 bases and J 7 bases; bases outside gene matches: 9. The germline gives CDR1 WNHNN, CDR2 SYGVQD (reference sequence). The CDR3 runs 16 residues. CDR3: CASSESWEGLINEQFF. DNA for the CDR3: TGCGCCAGCAGTGAGTCGTGGGAGGGCCTTATTAATGAGCAGTTCTTC.

This chain links TRBV5-1 with TRBJ2-1; unclear D gene. The CDR3 runs 16 residues. V lost 4 bases and J 0 bases, leaving 14 bases between the germline ends. Germline-derived CDR1 and CDR2 are SGHRS and YFSETQ. Written as DNA, the CDR3 is TGCGCCAGCAGCCCACCGGGTGGGTCCTCCTACAATGAGCAGTTCTTC. Translation: CASSPPGGSSYNEQFF.

The sample holds one count of this clone. V and J are TRBV6-5 and TRBJ2-7; the match to TRBD2 covers 7 bases. V trimming: 9 bases; J trimming: 5 bases; junction bases outside the gene matches: 10. The CDR3 has 13 residues. Per the germline V gene, CDR1 is MNHEY and CDR2 is SVGAGI. CDR3 nucleotide sequence: TGTGCCAGTGCAAAGCGGGAAGTTAACGAGCAGTACTTC. Encoded protein: CASAKREVNEQYF.

This chain joins TRBV5-3 and TRBJ2-1, with TRBD2 matching over 8 bases. TRBV5-3 is an ORF, and what it does is uncertain. This CDR3 has 16 amino acids. V dropped 2 bases and J dropped 2; count of bases not matched to a gene: 6. The CDR3 loop reads CARSLELSGAYNEQFF. For the CDR3, the DNA is TGTGCCAGAAGCTTAGAACTTAGCGGGGCCTACAATGAGCAGTTCTTC.

V and J are TRBV19 and TRBJ1-1, with 9 bases aligning to TRBD1. The CDR3 runs 15 residues. Trimming removed 8 bases from V and 6 bases from J; junction bases left unmatched: 13. Germline-derived CDR1 and CDR2 are LNHDA and SQIVND (reference sequence). DNA for the CDR3: TGTGCCAGTGGGACAGGGTTTGAGGTTCGACCTGAAGCTTTCTTT. Translation: CASGTGFEVRPEAFF.

This chain connects TRBV12-5 to TRBJ1-1, with 7 bases identical to TRBD1. V gave up 6 bases and J gave up 5 bases; unmatched junction bases: 6. The CDR3 spans 13 residues. Germline V gene sequence: CDR1 LGHNT, CDR2 FRNRAP. CDR3 nucleotides: TGTGCTAGTGGGACAGGGCTAGGGACTGAAGCTTTCTTT. Translating it yields CASGTGLGTEAFF.

J is TRBJ1-2 and V is TRBV2; 9 nucleotides agree with TRBD1. The CDR3 has 12 amino acids. CDR1 is SNHLY, CDR2 FYNNEI, per germline. The V gene end was trimmed by 11 bases and the J gene end by 7 bases; junction bases not matched to a gene: 8. For the CDR3, the DNA is TGTGCCGGAGACTCGACAGGGGGTGGCTACACCTTC. Its protein is CAGDSTGGGYTF. Full variable domain (outside the CDR3, taken from reference TRBV2 and TRBJ1-2): EPEVTQTPSHQVTQMGQEVILRCVPISNHLYFYWYRQILGQKVEFLVSFYNNEISEKSEIFDDQFSVERPDGSNFTLKIRSTKLEDSAMYFCAGDSTGGGYTFGSGTRLTVV.

V and J are TRBV6-6 and TRBJ2-3; possible D gene TRBD1, 6 bases. CDR3 length equals 14 residues. V was clipped by 5 bases and J by 0 bases, with 9 bases between them. Germline lookup yields CDR1 MNHNY and CDR2 SVGAGI (reference sequence). The CDR3 protein is CASSKGGSTDTQYF. The CDR3 nucleotides are TGTGCCAGCAGTAAAGGGGGTAGCACAGATACGCAGTATTTT.

The genes are TRBV28 and TRBJ1-1; D remains ambiguous. V lost 4 bases and J 7 bases, leaving 7 bases between the germline ends. CDR3 length: 11 amino acids. Looked up from germline, CDR1 is MDHEN and CDR2 is SYDVKM. The CDR3 region has the DNA TGTGCCAGCAGTTGGCTTAATGAAGCTTTCTTT. Its protein is CASSWLNEAFF.

The chain combines TRBV9 with TRBJ1-5; D not resolved. V was cut by 0 bases and J by 0 bases, with 7 bases left in between. Germline V lookup: CDR1 SGDLS, CDR2 YYNGEE. This CDR3 comprises 15 residues. The chain's CDR3 is CASSVGGNSNQPQHF. The CDR3 coding sequence is TGTGCCAGCAGCGTAGGAGGGAATAGCAATCAGCCCCAGCATTTT. Variable domain in full (rest from reference TRBV9 and TRBJ1-5): DSGVTQTPKHLITATGQRVTLRCSPRSGDLSVYWYQQSLDQGLQFLIQYYNGEERAKGNILERFSAQQFPDLHSELNLSSLELGDSALYFCASSVGGNSNQPQHFGDGTRLSIL.

The chain employs TRBV12-2 and TRBJ2-3; TRBD2 is the table's D call, not checked against the DNA. TRBV12-2 is designated a pseudogene. The CDR3 length is 10 residues. In nucleotides, the CDR3 is TGTGCAAGTCGCTTGGGTAGCCAGTATTTT. This encodes CASRLGSQYF.

The V call is TRBV9, the J call TRBJ1-4, with TRBD1 as a possible D gene (5 bases). The length of the CDR3 is 15 residues. The germline V gene encodes CDR1 SGDLS and CDR2 YYNGEE. The germline V and J ends were trimmed by 0 bases and 7 bases, with 13 bases remaining between them. CDR3 coding DNA: TGTGCCAGCAGCGTAGCTCGCCAGGGCACTGAAAAACTGTTTTTT. This codes for CASSVARQGTEKLFF.

This chain uses TRBV27 with TRBJ2-6, with D possibly being TRBD1 (6 bases). There are 16 residues in the CDR3. The germline V gene encodes CDR1 MNHEY and CDR2 SMNVEV (reference sequence). With 5 bases removed from V and 4 bases from J, the gap between germline ends came to 15 bases. CDR3 protein: CASSTTQGLGANVLTF. CDR3 DNA sequence: TGTGCCAGCAGTACTACTCAGGGGTTAGGGGCCAACGTCCTGACTTTC.

This chain links TRBV18 with TRBJ1-1; weak D call: TRBD1 (5 bases). V lost 1 base, J lost 2 bases, and 11 bases lay in between. From germline, CDR1 is KGHSH and CDR2 LQKENI. The CDR3 extends over 15 amino acids. CDR3 loop: CASSPREGINTEAFF. The CDR3 DNA sequence: TGTGCCAGCTCACCACGGGAGGGGATCAACACTGAAGCTTTCTTT.

The V and J genes are TRBV5-5 and TRBJ2-5, with 8 bases that match TRBD1. Germline loops: CDR1 SGHKS, CDR2 YYEKEE (reference sequence). Trimming cost V 0 bases and J 5 bases; bases outside gene matches: 9. This CDR3 is built from 16 residues. The CDR3 sequence: CASSLGVQGVIETQYF. CDR3 sequence (DNA): TGTGCCAGCAGCTTGGGTGTACAGGGGGTTATCGAGACCCAGTACTTC.

This chain connects TRBV11-1 to TRBJ2-7; 9 bases align to TRBD1. This CDR3 has 17 residues. Germline V gene data show CDR1 as SGHAT and CDR2 as FQDESV (reference sequence). Germline trimming cut 1 base from V and 3 bases from J; bases unmatched to any gene: 10. The CDR3 region has the DNA TGTGCCAGCAGCTTAGGCTCCGGGACAGGGAGGGTCTACGAGCAGTACTTC. As protein: CASSLGSGTGRVYEQYF.

This clone is medium-sized (0.01 to 0.1%). The chain has TRBV5-6 and TRBJ1-2, with 8 bases fitting TRBD1. Germline CDR1 is SGHDT and CDR2 is YYEEEE. After removal of 1 base from V and 4 bases from J, the junction contained 6 bases not matched to a gene. The CDR3 has 15 residues. CDR3 coding DNA: TGTGCCAGCAGCTTGTCGGCAGGGGGCGCCTATGGCTACACCTTC. It encodes CASSLSAGGAYGYTF.

The V gene is TRBV18, the J gene TRBJ2-6; 9 bases agree with TRBD1. Losses at the gene ends were 3 bases for V and 4 bases for J; bases not matched to a gene: 13. The germline CDR1 and CDR2 sequences are KGHSH and LQKENI. This CDR3 is 19 amino acids long. In DNA form, the CDR3 reads TGTGCCAGCTCACCGGGGTACGGACAGGGGACGCGAGGGGCCAACGTCCTGACTTTC. Translating gives CASSPGYGQGTRGANVLTF.

The chain is built from TRBV28 and TRBJ1-2; 7 bases align to TRBD1. The CDR3 loop spans 14 amino acids. Germline CDR1 and CDR2: MDHEN and SYDVKM. The trim removed 6 bases at V and 7 bases at J, leaving 11 bases unmatched. The CDR3, as DNA: TGTGCCAGCAGGCCAGGGGGTCTAGATGCTGGCTACACCTTC. Translating gives CASRPGGLDAGYTF.